Listed below are T cell receptor beta chains from one sample, sequenced in a study of cytomegalovirus exposure and HLA in healthy donors. Some clones are missing from TCRdb's copy, which holds only in-frame ones; the method was immunoSEQ multiplex PCR. The data contain 120,000 to 150,000 clones, 80% of them singletons. The sample was PBMCs. The source is a male donor in good health and CMV-seronegative. Each CDR3 is given with its conserved first and last residue. A D gene is named only where the DNA matches it firmly. Some rows have no size entry. The others give once, few or many, or a class for an expanded clone.

clone size	V gene	D gene	CDR3 length	J gene	CDR3 DNA	CDR3 protein
NA	TRBV19	TRBD1	14	TRBJ1-4	TGTGCCAGCGCAAGGACAGGTTCTAATGAAAAACTGTTTTTT	CASARTGSNEKLFF
few	TRBV7-9	TRBD2	19	TRBJ2-7	TGTGCCAGCAGCCCACTAATTGGATTGGGACTAGCGGGGGCCTACGAGCAGTACTTC	CASSPLIGLGLAGAYEQYF
few	TRBV29-1	NA	14	TRBJ2-6	TGCAGCGTTGCGGAGGGCACTGGGGCCAACGTCCTGACTTTC	CSVAEGTGANVLTF
NA	TRBV5-6	TRBD2	15	TRBJ2-7	TGTGCCAGCAGCTTGGGGACTAGCGGGGTGGGTGAGCAGTACTTC	CASSLGTSGVGEQYF
NA	TRBV5-1	NA	18	TRBJ2-2	TGCGCCAGCAGCTTGGCCAATCGGGGGACCTCGGGCACCGGGGAGCTGTTTTTT	CASSLANRGTSGTGELFF
NA	TRBV2	TRBD1	14	TRBJ2-2	TGTGCCAGCAGGGCGACAGGGGGCACCGGGGAGCTGTTTTTT	CASRATGGTGELFF
few	TRBV5-6	NA	12	TRBJ1-1	TGTGCCAGCAGCTTTGAGGGAACTGAAGCTTTCTTT	CASSFEGTEAFF
NA	TRBV19	NA	13	TRBJ2-2	TGTGCCAGTAGTGCTATATATCCCGGGGAGCTGTTTTTT	CASSAIYPGELFF
few	TRBV4-3	NA	13	TRBJ2-1	TGCGCCAGCAGCCCTCGGGGGTACAATGAGCAGTTCTTC	CASSPRGYNEQFF
NA	TRBV7-2	TRBD2	16	TRBJ2-3	TGTGCCAGCAGCCGGACTAGCGGGGGGGCGGTAGATACGCAGTATTTT	CASSRTSGGAVDTQYF
NA	TRBV18	TRBD1	12	TRBJ1-2	TGTGCCAGCTCGGACAGGGCCGCTGGCTACACCTTC	CASSDRAAGYTF
NA	TRBV6-1	NA	15	TRBJ1-5	TGTGCCAGCAGGGGAGGAGCAGGGAGGGATCAGCCCCAGCATTTT	CASRGGAGRDQPQHF
NA	TRBV5-1	NA	15	TRBJ2-1	TGCGCCAGCAGCACTAGGTGGGCTACCGGGTCCCTGCAGTTCTTC	CASSTRWATGSLQFF
few	TRBV2	TRBD2	14	TRBJ2-3	TGTGCCAGCTTGGAGCGGGGGCTGGCAGATACGCAGTATTTT	CASLERGLADTQYF
NA	TRBV5-1	NA	14	TRBJ1-6	TGCGCCAGCAGCTTCAGCTCCTATAATTCACCCCTCCACTTT	CASSFSSYNSPLHF
NA	TRBV11-2	NA	12	TRBJ1-3	TGTGCCAGCAGCTTAGATCGAGTCACCATATATTTT	CASSLDRVTIYF
once	TRBV4-3	NA	15	TRBJ2-5	TGCGCCAGCAGCCAAGGAAATGGCGGGCAAGAGACCCAGTACTTC	CASSQGNGGQETQYF
NA	TRBV6-5	NA	14	TRBJ1-4	TGTGCCAGCAGTTGGGGAGTGAGACACGAAAAACTGTTTTTT	CASSWGVRHEKLFF
once	TRBV29-1	NA	14	TRBJ1-1	TGCAGCGTTGGTAGGGAAGGGAGGAACACTGAAGCTTTCTTT	CSVGREGRNTEAFF
NA	TRBV27	TRBD1	14	TRBJ2-7	TGTGCCAGCCGGGCCGGGACAGGGTCCTACGAGCAGTACTTC	CASRAGTGSYEQYF
NA	TRBV19	NA	11	TRBJ1-2	TGTGCCAGTAGTATAGGGCATGGCTACACCTTC	CASSIGHGYTF
few	TRBV10-3	NA	14	TRBJ1-2	TGTGCCATCAGTGAGGAGGTAGCTAACTATGGCTACACCTTC	CAISEEVANYGYTF
NA	TRBV6-6	NA	13	TRBJ1-1	TGTGCCAGCAGTTACTCGATAGACAGTGAAGCTTTCTTT	CASSYSIDSEAFF
NA	TRBV11-1	NA	14	TRBJ2-5	TGTGCCAGCAGCTTAAGCAGGATCCAAGAGACCCAGTACTTC	CASSLSRIQETQYF
few	TRBV27	TRBD1	17	TRBJ1-2	TGTGCCAGCAGCGTTGGGACAGGACTATTAAGGAGAGATGGCTACACCTTC	CASSVGTGLLRRDGYTF
NA	TRBV6-4	TRBD1	15	TRBJ2-7	TGTGCCAGCATCCTTGGACAGGCCAGCTCCTACGAGCAGTACTTC	CASILGQASSYEQYF
NA	TRBV29-1	NA	13	TRBJ2-7	TGCAGCGTGGAACAGGGAGGCCCCTACGAGCAGTACTTC	CSVEQGGPYEQYF
once	TRBV5-6	TRBD1	15	TRBJ1-2	TGTGCCAGCAGCTCCAATCGGGACAGGGCTTATGGCTACACCTTC	CASSSNRDRAYGYTF
NA	TRBV4-3	NA	13	TRBJ2-7	TGCGCCAGCAGCGAGAGGGTAGGCGACGAGCAGTACTTC	CASSERVGDEQYF
NA	TRBV10-3	NA	12	TRBJ1-6	TGTGCCCTGGGGGAGGGGAATTCACCCCTCCACTTT	CALGEGNSPLHF
NA	TRBV28	NA	12	TRBJ1-2	TGTGCCAGCAGTTTAAGGGGCTATGGCTACACCTTC	CASSLRGYGYTF
once	TRBV15	NA	14	TRBJ1-2	TGTGCCACCAGCAGAGATCAAACATCCGATGGCTACACCTTC	CATSRDQTSDGYTF
NA	TRBV11-2	NA	15	TRBJ2-1	TGTGCCAGCAGCTTAGACGGGAGCTCCTACAATGAGCAGTTCTTC	CASSLDGSSYNEQFF
NA	TRBV25-1	NA	15	TRBJ1-4	TGTGCCAGCAGTGATCCCCGACAGTTTAATGAAAAACTGTTTTTT	CASSDPRQFNEKLFF
NA	TRBV30	NA	13	TRBJ1-2	TGTGCCTGGAGTACAGGGAGTAACTATGGCTACACCTTC	CAWSTGSNYGYTF
NA	TRBV7-2	NA	15	TRBJ1-3	TGTGCCAGCAGCCCCTCGGGGGGGCTCGGAAACACCATATATTTT	CASSPSGGLGNTIYF
NA	TRBV2	NA	14	TRBJ1-2	TGTGCCAGCAGACACAGGGAGATCTACTATGGCTACACCTTC	CASRHREIYYGYTF
NA	TRBV5-6	NA	14	TRBJ1-2	TGTGCCAGCAGCTTGAGCGGGACAAGATATGGCTACACCTTC	CASSLSGTRYGYTF
NA	TRBV2	NA	13	TRBJ1-2	TGTGCCAGCAGTGAAGTAGAGGCCTATGGCTACACCTTC	CASSEVEAYGYTF
NA	TRBV18	NA	13	TRBJ1-2	TGTGCCAGCTCACCAGGAGGAGACTATGGCTACACCTTC	CASSPGGDYGYTF
few	TRBV6-1	NA	15	TRBJ1-3	TGTGCCAGCAGGAGGGAGTCAGACTCTGGAAACACCATATATTTT	CASRRESDSGNTIYF
NA	TRBV5-1	NA	13	TRBJ2-3	TGCGCCAGCAGCCTAGGGGGAGAGGGTACGCAGTATTTT	CASSLGGEGTQYF